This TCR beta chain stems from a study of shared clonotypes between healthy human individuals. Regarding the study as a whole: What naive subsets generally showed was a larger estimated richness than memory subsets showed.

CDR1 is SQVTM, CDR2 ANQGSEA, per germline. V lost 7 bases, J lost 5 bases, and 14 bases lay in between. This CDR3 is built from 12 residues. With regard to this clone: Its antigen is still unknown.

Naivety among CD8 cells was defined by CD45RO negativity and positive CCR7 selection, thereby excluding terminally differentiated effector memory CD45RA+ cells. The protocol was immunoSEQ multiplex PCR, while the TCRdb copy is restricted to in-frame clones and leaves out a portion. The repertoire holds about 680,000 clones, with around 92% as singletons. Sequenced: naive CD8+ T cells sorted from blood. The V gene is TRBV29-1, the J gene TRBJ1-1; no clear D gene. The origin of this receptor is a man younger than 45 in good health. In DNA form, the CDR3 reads TGCAGCGCGGGTTCGGGGAATACTGAAGCTTTCTTT. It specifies CSAGSGNTEAFF.